Here is one TCR beta chain with its context. Trimming stripped 3 bases from V and 2 bases from J, with 7 bases between. CDR3 length: 13 residues. Measured with immunoSEQ multiplex PCR; TCRdb has only the in-frame clones, and not every one. The sample shows approximately 89,000 clones, approximately 87% of them seen only once. The entry originates in a study of control samples from healthy donors and cancer patients. The receptor's source is a man in his fifties or sixties in good health. The chain carries TRBV12-3 or TRBV12-4 and TRBJ1-2; no definite D call. The specimen was blood. CDR3 DNA: TGTGCCAGCAGTTTGGGCGAGAACTATGGCTACACCTTC. Protein: CASSLGENYGYTF.